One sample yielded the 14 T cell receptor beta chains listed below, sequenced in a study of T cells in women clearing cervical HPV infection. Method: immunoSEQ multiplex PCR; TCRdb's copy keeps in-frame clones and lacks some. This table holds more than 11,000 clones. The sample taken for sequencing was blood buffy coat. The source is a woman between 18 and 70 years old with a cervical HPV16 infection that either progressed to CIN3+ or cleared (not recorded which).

The chain's CDR3 is CSAREGDRDTDTQYF. The CDR3 bases that were read are TGCAGTGCTAGAGAAGGGGACAGGGACACAGATACG. The V call is TRBV20-1, the J call TRBJ2-3, with 9 nucleotides matching TRBD1. The read gets to within 3 residues of the CDR3 end, and the germline J gene fills in the rest. The CDR3 is made up of 15 amino acids. The ends lost 0 bases at V and 2 bases at J; junction bases unmatched: 3. Germline V gives CDR1 DFQATT, CDR2 SNEGSKA (reference sequence).

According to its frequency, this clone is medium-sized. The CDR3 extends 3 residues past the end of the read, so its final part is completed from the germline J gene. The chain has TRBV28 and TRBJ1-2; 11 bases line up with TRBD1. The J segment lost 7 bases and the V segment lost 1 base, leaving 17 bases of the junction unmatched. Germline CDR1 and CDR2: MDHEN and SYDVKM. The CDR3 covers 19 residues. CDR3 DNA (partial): TGTGCCAGCAGTTTATATTTTCCAACAGGGACAGGGGGAAGGGGTGGC. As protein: CASSLYFPTGTGGRGG. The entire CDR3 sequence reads CASSLYFPTGTGGRGGYTF.

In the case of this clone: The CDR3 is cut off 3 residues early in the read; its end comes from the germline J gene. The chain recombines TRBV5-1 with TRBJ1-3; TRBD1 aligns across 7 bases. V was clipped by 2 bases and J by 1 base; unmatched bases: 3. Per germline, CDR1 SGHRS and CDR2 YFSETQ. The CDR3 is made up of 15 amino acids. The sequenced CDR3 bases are TGCGCCAGCAGCTTACAGGGGTTGTCTGGAAACACC. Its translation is CASSLQGLSGNT. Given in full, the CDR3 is CASSLQGLSGNTIYF.

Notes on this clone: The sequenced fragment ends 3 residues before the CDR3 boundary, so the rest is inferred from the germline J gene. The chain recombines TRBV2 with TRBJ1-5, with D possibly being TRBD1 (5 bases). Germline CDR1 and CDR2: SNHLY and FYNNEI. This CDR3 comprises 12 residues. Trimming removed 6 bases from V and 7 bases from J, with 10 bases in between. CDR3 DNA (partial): TGTGCCAGCAGGAGACCAGGGCAGCCC. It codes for CASRRPGQP. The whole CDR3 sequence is CASRRPGQPQHF.

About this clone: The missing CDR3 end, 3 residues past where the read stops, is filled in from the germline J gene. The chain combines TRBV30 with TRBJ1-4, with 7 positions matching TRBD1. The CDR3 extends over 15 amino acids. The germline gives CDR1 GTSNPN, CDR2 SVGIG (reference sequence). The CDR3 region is CAWKITGTVSSPLFF. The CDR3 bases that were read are TGTGCCTGGAAGATTACCGGGACAGTCAGTTCACCA.

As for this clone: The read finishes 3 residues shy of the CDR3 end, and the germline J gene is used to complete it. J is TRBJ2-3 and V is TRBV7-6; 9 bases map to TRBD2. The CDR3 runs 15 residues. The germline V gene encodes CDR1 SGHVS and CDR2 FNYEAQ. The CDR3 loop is CASSLGGGAEETQYF. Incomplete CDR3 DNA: TGTGCCAGCAGCTTAGGCGGGGGGGCAGAGGAGACG.

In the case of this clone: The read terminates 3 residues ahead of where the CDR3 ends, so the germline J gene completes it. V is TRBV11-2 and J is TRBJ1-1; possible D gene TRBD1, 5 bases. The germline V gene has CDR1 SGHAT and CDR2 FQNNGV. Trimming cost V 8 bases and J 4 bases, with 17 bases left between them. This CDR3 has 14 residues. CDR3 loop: CASGGSPRSTEAFF. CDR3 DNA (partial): TGTGCCAGCGGGGGGTCGCCGCGGAGCACTGAA.

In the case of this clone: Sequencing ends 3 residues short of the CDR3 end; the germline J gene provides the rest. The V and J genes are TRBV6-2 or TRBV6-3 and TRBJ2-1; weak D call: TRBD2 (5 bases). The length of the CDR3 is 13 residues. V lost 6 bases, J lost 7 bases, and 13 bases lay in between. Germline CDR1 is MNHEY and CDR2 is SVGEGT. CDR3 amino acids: CASSYKAENEQFF. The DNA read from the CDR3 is TGTGCCAGCAGCTACAAAGCGGAAAATGAG.

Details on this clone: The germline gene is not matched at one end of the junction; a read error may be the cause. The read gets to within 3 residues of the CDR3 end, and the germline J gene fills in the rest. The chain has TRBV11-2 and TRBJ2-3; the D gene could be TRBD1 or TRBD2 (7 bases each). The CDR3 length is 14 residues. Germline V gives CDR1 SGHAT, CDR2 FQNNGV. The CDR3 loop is CASSLDRAGETQYF. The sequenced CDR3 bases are TGTGCCAGCAGCCTAGACAGGGCGGGGGAGACG.

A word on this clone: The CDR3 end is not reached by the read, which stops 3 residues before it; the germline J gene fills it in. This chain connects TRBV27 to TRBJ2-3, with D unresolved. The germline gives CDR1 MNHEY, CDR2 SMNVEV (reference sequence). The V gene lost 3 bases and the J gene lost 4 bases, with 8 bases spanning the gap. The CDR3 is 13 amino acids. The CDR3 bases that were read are TGTGCCAGCAGTTTTAGGGTGGCAGATACG. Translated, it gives CASSFRVADT. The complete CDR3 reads CASSFRVADTQYF.

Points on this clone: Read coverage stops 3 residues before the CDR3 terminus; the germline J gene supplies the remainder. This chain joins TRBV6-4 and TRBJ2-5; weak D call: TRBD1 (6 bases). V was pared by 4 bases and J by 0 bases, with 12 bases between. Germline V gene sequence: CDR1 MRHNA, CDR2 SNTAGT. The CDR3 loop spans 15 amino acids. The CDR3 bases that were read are TGTGCCAGCAGTGGGCTCGACAGGCACCAAGAGACC. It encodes CASSGLDRHQET. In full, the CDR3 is CASSGLDRHQETQYF.

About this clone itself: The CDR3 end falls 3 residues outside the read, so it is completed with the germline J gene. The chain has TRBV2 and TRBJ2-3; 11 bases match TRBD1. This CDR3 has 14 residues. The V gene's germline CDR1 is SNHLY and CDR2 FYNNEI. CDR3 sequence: CASSPGQGGQPQYF. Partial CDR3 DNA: TGTGCCAGCAGCCCGGGACAGGGGGGTCAGCCG. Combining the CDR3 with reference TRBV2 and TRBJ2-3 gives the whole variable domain EPEVTQTPSHQVTQMGQEVILRCVPISNHLYFYWYRQILGQKVEFLVSFYNNEISEKSEIFDDQFSVERPDGSNFTLKIRSTKLEDSAMYFCASSPGQGGQPQYFGPGTRLTVL.

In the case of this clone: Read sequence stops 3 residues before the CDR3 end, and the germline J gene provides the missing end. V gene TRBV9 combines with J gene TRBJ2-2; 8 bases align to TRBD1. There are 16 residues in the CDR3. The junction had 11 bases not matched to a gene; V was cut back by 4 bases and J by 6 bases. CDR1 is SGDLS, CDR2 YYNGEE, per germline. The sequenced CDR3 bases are TGTGCCAGCAGCACACCAGGGGGCGTCGTCTCCGGGGAG. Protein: CASSTPGGVVSGE. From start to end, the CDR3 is CASSTPGGVVSGELFF.

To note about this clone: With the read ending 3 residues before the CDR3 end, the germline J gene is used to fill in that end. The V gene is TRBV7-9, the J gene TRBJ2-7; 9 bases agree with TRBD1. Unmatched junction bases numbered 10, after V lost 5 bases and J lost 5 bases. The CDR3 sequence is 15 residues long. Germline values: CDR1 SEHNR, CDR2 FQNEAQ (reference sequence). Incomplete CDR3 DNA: TGTGCCAGCAGCCAGCCGGGACAGGGCGCCGACGAG. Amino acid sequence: CASSQPGQGADE. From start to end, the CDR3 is CASSQPGQGADEQYF.